The present entry profiles one TCR beta chain with its context. The sample is drawn from a study of T cell changes during pregnancy in multiple sclerosis. The assay was immunoSEQ multiplex PCR, and TCRdb's table has in-frame clones only and misses some. The table has some 110,000 clones, around nine tenths seen once. The germline V gene has CDR1 MNHEY and CDR2 SMNVEV (reference sequence). V lost 8 bases, J lost 3 bases, and 8 bases lay in between. The CDR3 totals 11 residues. The TCR comes from a female donor with multiple sclerosis, enrolled in a pregnancy study. This chain links TRBV27 with TRBJ2-7; TRBD1 might be the D (6 bases). The specimen was peripheral blood, collected in the third trimester of pregnancy. Written as DNA, the CDR3 is TGTGCCAGCGCCAGGGGCTACGAGCAGTACTTC. Its protein is CASARGYEQYF.